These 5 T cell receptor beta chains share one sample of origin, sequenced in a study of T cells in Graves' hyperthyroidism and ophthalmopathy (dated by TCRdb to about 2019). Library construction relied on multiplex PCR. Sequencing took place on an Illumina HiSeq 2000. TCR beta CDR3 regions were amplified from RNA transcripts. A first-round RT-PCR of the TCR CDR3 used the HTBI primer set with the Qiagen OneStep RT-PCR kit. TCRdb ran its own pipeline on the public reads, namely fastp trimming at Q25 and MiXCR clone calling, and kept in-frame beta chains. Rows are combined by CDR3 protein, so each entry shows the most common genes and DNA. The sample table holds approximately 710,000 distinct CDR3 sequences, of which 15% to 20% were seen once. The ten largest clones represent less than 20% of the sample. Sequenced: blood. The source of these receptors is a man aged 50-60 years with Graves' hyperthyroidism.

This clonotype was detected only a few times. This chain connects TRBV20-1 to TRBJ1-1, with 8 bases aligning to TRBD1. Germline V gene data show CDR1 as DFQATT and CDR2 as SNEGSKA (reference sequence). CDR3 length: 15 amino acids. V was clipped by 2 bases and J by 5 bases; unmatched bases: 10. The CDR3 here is CSARPGDRPGTEAFF. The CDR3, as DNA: TGCAGTGCTAGACCTGGGGACAGGCCGGGGACTGAAGCTTTCTTT.

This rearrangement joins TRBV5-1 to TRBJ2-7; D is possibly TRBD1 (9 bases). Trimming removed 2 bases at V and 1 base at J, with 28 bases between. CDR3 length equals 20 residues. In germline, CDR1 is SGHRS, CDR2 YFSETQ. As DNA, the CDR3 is TGCGCCAGCAGCTTCACTGGGACAGGGATTCTAGCGGGCACTTCCTACGAGCAGTACTTC. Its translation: CASSFTGTGILAGTSYEQYF.

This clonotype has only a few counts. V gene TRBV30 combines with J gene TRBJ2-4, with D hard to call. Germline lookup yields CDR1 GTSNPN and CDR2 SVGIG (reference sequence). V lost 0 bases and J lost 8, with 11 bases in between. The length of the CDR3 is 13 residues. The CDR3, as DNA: TGTGCCTGGAGTGTATCTTTTCTTGACATTCAGTACTTC. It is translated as CAWSVSFLDIQYF. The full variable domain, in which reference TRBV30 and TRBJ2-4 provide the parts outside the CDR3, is SQTIHQWPATLVQPVGSPLSLECTVEGTSNPNLYWYRQAAGRGLQLLFYSVGIGQISSEVPQNLSASRPQDRQFILSSKKLLLSDSGFYLCAWSVSFLDIQYFGAGTRLSVL.

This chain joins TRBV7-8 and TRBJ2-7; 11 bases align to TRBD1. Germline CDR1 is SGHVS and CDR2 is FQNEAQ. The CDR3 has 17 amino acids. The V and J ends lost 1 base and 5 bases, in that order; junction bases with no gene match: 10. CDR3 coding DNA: TGTGCCAGCAGCTTAGGGTCATCGGACAGGGGGCTCAACGAGCAGTACTTC. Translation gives CASSLGSSDRGLNEQYF.

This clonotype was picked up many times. The CDR3 protein is CASSEPWQQFYNEQFF. The CDR3 DNA follows: TGTGCCAGCAGTGAACCATGGCAGCAATTCTACAATGAGCAGTTCTTC. The rearrangement joins TRBV6-1 to TRBJ2-1; D is uncertain. Germline CDR1 reads MNHNS; CDR2 reads SASEGT. The CDR3 length is 16 residues. V was trimmed by 2 bases and J by 3 bases, leaving 14 bases between them.